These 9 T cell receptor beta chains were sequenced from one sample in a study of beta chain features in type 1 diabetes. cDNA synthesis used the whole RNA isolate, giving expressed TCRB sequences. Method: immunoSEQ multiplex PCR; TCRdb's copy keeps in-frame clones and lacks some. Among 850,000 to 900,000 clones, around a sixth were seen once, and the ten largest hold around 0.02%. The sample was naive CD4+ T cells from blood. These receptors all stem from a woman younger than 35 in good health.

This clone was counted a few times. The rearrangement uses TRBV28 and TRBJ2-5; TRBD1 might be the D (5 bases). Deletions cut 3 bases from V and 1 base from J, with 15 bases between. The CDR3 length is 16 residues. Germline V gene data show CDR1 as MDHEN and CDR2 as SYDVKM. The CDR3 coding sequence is TGTGCCAGCAGTTTGTACGACTGGGGCGGCCAAGAGACCCAGTACTTC. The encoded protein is CASSLYDWGGQETQYF.

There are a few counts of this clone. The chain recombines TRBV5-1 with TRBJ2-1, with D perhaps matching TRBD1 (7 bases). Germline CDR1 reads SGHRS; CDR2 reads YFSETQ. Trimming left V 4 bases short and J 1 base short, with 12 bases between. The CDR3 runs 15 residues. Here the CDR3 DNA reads TGCGCCAGCAGCGTGGAGGGGGCGTCCTACAATGAGCAGTTCTTC. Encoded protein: CASSVEGASYNEQFF. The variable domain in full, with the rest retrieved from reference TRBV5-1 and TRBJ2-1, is KAGVTQTPRYLIKTRGQQVTLSCSPISGHRSVSWYQQTPGQGLQFLFEYFSETQRNKGNFPGRFSGRQFSNSRSEMNVSTLELGDSALYLCASSVEGASYNEQFFGPGTRLTVL.

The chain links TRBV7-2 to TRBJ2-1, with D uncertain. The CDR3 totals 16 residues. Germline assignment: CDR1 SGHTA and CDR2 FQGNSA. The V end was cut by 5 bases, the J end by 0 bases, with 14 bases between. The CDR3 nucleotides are TGTGCCAGCAGCGCTGCAGGCAGAGGCTCCTACAATGAGCAGTTCTTC. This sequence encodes CASSAAGRGSYNEQFF.

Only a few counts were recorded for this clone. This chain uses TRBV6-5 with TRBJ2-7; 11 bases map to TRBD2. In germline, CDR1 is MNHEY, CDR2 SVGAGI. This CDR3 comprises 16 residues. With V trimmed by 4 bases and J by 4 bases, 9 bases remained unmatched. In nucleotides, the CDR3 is TGTGCCAGCAGTTCCGGACTAGCGGGCGGGAGATACGAGCAGTACTTC. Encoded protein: CASSSGLAGGRYEQYF.

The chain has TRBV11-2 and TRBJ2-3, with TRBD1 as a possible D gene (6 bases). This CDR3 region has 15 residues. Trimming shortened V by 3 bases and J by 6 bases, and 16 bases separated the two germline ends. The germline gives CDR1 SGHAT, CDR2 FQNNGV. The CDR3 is CASSLQGGARDTQYF. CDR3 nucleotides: TGTGCCAGCAGCTTGCAAGGGGGAGCCAGGGATACGCAGTATTTT. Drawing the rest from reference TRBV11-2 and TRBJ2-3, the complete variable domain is EAGVAQSPRYKIIEKRQSVAFWCNPISGHATLYWYQQILGQGPKLLIQFQNNGVVDDSQLPKDRFSAERLKGVDSTLKIQPAKLEDSAVYLCASSLQGGARDTQYFGPGTRLTVL.

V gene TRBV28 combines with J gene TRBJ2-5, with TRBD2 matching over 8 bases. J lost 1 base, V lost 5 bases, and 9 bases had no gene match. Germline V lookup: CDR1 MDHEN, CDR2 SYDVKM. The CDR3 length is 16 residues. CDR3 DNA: TGTGCCAGCAGTACCCTGAGTAGCGGGATCCAAGAGACCCAGTACTTC. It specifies CASSTLSSGIQETQYF.

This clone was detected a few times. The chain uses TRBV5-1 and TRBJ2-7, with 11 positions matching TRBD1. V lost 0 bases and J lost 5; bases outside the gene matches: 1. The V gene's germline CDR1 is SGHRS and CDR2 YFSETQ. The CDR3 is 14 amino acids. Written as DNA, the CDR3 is TGCGCCAGCAGCTTGGTGGGACAGGGGGACGAGCAGTACTTC. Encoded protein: CASSLVGQGDEQYF.

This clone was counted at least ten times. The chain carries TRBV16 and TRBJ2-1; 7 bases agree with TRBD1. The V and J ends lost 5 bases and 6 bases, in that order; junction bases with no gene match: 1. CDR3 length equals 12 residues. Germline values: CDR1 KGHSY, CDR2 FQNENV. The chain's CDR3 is CASSRQGNEQFF. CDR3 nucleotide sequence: TGTGCCAGCAGCAGACAGGGCAATGAGCAGTTCTTC.

The CDR3 coding sequence is TGTGCCAGCAGTGAAGCTTTAGGGCAGAGCTACGAGCAGTACTTC. Its protein product is CASSEALGQSYEQYF. V usage is TRBV2 and J usage is TRBJ2-7, with D unresolved. The length of the CDR3 is 15 residues. The germline gives CDR1 SNHLY, CDR2 FYNNEI. The V and J ends lost 0 bases and 3 bases respectively, with 12 bases between them.